This is a list of T cell receptor beta chains from one sample in a study of beta chain features in type 1 diabetes. Here immunoSEQ multiplex PCR was the method, and the copy in TCRdb shows in-frame clones only, minus some. Of about 900,000 clones in the sample, 17% are singletons; the top ten hold about 0.02%. What was sequenced was naive CD4+ T cells from blood. The receptors were gathered from a woman in her late teens or twenties in good health. CDR3s include the opening cysteine and the closing phenylalanine or tryptophan. Fields, in order: J gene, clone size, V gene, D gene, CDR3 DNA, CDR3 protein. The D gene is left open where the match is weak. Not all rows give a size; the values are once, few, many and, for expanded clones, a class.

J gene: TRBJ2-3; clone size: NA; V gene: TRBV6-6; D gene: NA; CDR3 DNA: TGTGCCAGCAGTGACCCGTCTACCACAGATACGCAGTATTTT; CDR3 protein: CASSDPSTTDTQYF
J gene: TRBJ2-5; clone size: few; V gene: TRBV19; D gene: NA; CDR3 DNA: TGTGCCAGTAGTATGACGGACGCGTCGCGGACCCAGTACTTC; CDR3 protein: CASSMTDASRTQYF
J gene: TRBJ2-1; clone size: NA; V gene: TRBV6-6; D gene: TRBD2; CDR3 DNA: TGTGCCAGCAGCCGCGGACTAGCGGGAGTCAATGAGCAGTTCTTC; CDR3 protein: CASSRGLAGVNEQFF
J gene: TRBJ2-5; clone size: NA; V gene: TRBV4-1; D gene: TRBD1; CDR3 DNA: TGCGCCAGCAGCCAACCAAGACAGGGCCAAGAGACCCAGTACTTC; CDR3 protein: CASSQPRQGQETQYF
J gene: TRBJ1-2; clone size: NA; V gene: TRBV11-2; D gene: NA; CDR3 DNA: TGTGCCAGCAGCTTTGACAGAGACTATGGCTACACCTTC; CDR3 protein: CASSFDRDYGYTF
J gene: TRBJ1-4; clone size: few; V gene: TRBV2; D gene: NA; CDR3 DNA: TGTGCCAGCAACAGGGCGTTCAGTGAAAAACTGTTTTTT; CDR3 protein: CASNRAFSEKLFF
J gene: TRBJ2-1; clone size: few; V gene: TRBV15; D gene: TRBD2; CDR3 DNA: TGTGCCACCAGCAGAGGCCCTAGCGGGATATCCTACAATGAGCAGTTCTTC; CDR3 protein: CATSRGPSGISYNEQFF
J gene: TRBJ1-2; clone size: few; V gene: TRBV12-5; D gene: TRBD1; CDR3 DNA: TGTGCTAGTGGTTTGGTACGGGGACAGACCTATGGCTACACCTTC; CDR3 protein: CASGLVRGQTYGYTF
J gene: TRBJ2-7; clone size: few; V gene: TRBV6-5; D gene: TRBD1; CDR3 DNA: TGTGCCAGCAGCCAGGAGACAGGGTGGTACTACGAGCAGTACTTC; CDR3 protein: CASSQETGWYYEQYF
J gene: TRBJ2-5; clone size: few; V gene: TRBV7-2; D gene: TRBD1; CDR3 DNA: TGTGCCAGCACCCGGACAGGGGGATCGACCCAGTACTTC; CDR3 protein: CASTRTGGSTQYF
J gene: TRBJ2-3; clone size: NA; V gene: TRBV15; D gene: NA; CDR3 DNA: TGTGCCACCAGCAGAGATGGAACAGATACGCAGTATTTT; CDR3 protein: CATSRDGTDTQYF
J gene: TRBJ1-2; clone size: NA; V gene: TRBV29-1; D gene: TRBD1; CDR3 DNA: TGCAGCGCGCGGGGACAGATGGAGGATGGCTACACCTTC; CDR3 protein: CSARGQMEDGYTF
J gene: TRBJ2-3; clone size: NA; V gene: TRBV4-3; D gene: TRBD2; CDR3 DNA: TGCGCCAGCAGCCCAGGACTAGCGTCTGATACGCAGTATTTT; CDR3 protein: CASSPGLASDTQYF
J gene: TRBJ1-2; clone size: few; V gene: TRBV10-2; D gene: NA; CDR3 DNA: TGCGCCAGCAGTTCCGGGCAAAACTATGGCTACACCTTC; CDR3 protein: CASSSGQNYGYTF
J gene: TRBJ2-7; clone size: few; V gene: TRBV7-2; D gene: TRBD2; CDR3 DNA: TGTGCCAGTGACCCCGGGACTAGCGTTTACGAGCAGTACTTC; CDR3 protein: CASDPGTSVYEQYF
J gene: TRBJ2-4; clone size: few; V gene: TRBV4-2; D gene: NA; CDR3 DNA: TGTGCCAGCAGCCAGGAAAACATTCAGTACTTC; CDR3 protein: CASSQENIQYF
J gene: TRBJ1-2; clone size: NA; V gene: TRBV9; D gene: TRBD1; CDR3 DNA: TGTGCCAGCAGCGTGGGACAGGACTATGGCTACACCTTC; CDR3 protein: CASSVGQDYGYTF
J gene: TRBJ2-1; clone size: NA; V gene: TRBV19; D gene: TRBD1; CDR3 DNA: TGTGCCAGTAGTATGGGGACAGGGTACAATGAGCAGTTCTTC; CDR3 protein: CASSMGTGYNEQFF
J gene: TRBJ2-5; clone size: NA; V gene: TRBV21-1; D gene: NA; CDR3 DNA: TGTGCCAGCAGCAAGGCAGAACAAGAGACCCAGTACTTC; CDR3 protein: CASSKAEQETQYF
J gene: TRBJ2-3; clone size: few; V gene: TRBV27; D gene: NA; CDR3 DNA: TGTGCCTCCAGGGGGGAGGGGACAGATACGCAGTATTTT; CDR3 protein: CASRGEGTDTQYF
J gene: TRBJ1-1; clone size: NA; V gene: TRBV28; D gene: NA; CDR3 DNA: TGTGCCAGCAGTTCCGGCGGGGACACTGAAGCTTTCTTT; CDR3 protein: CASSSGGDTEAFF
J gene: TRBJ1-2; clone size: NA; V gene: TRBV29-1; D gene: NA; CDR3 DNA: TGCAGCGTAAGACAGACGCCGACCTATGGCTACACCTTC; CDR3 protein: CSVRQTPTYGYTF
J gene: TRBJ2-3; clone size: few; V gene: TRBV13; D gene: NA; CDR3 DNA: TGTGCCAGCAGCTTACTAGCGTTTCGTACAGATACGCAGTATTTT; CDR3 protein: CASSLLAFRTDTQYF
J gene: TRBJ1-3; clone size: NA; V gene: TRBV7-9; D gene: NA; CDR3 DNA: TGTGCCAGCAGCCCTAGTAGAAGGGGACCAGTAGCGGGAAACACCATATATTTT; CDR3 protein: CASSPSRRGPVAGNTIYF
J gene: TRBJ2-7; clone size: NA; V gene: TRBV6-5; D gene: NA; CDR3 DNA: TGTGCCAGCAGTTCAACTGACACCTACGAGCAGTACTTC; CDR3 protein: CASSSTDTYEQYF
J gene: TRBJ2-3; clone size: NA; V gene: TRBV14; D gene: NA; CDR3 DNA: TGTGCCAGCAGCCAAGGGCTGAGGTTAAGCACAGATACGCAGTATTTT; CDR3 protein: CASSQGLRLSTDTQYF
J gene: TRBJ2-4; clone size: few; V gene: TRBV2; D gene: NA; CDR3 DNA: TGTGCCAGCAGGTCTACCAAGTCCTATTCCCCGACAGTTGCCAAAAACATTCAGTACTTC; CDR3 protein: CASRSTKSYSPTVAKNIQYF
J gene: TRBJ2-5; clone size: few; V gene: TRBV18; D gene: NA; CDR3 DNA: TGTGCCAGCTCACCACCCGTGACTAGTAAGACCCAGTACTTC; CDR3 protein: CASSPPVTSKTQYF
J gene: TRBJ2-2; clone size: few; V gene: TRBV7-3; D gene: NA; CDR3 DNA: TGTGCCAGCAGCTTAGCCGGGGAGCTGTTTTTT; CDR3 protein: CASSLAGELFF
J gene: TRBJ2-7; clone size: NA; V gene: TRBV6-6; D gene: TRBD1; CDR3 DNA: TGTGCCAGCAGAGAGGACAGGGCCTCCCCCTACGAGCAGTACTTC; CDR3 protein: CASREDRASPYEQYF
J gene: TRBJ1-2; clone size: NA; V gene: TRBV28; D gene: TRBD1; CDR3 DNA: TGTGCCAGCAGTACTAACAGGGGCGGATCCTATGGCTACACCTTC; CDR3 protein: CASSTNRGGSYGYTF
J gene: TRBJ1-5; clone size: NA; V gene: TRBV28; D gene: NA; CDR3 DNA: TGTGCCAGCATAAAACAGGGTCGTAGCAATCAGCCCCAGCATTTT; CDR3 protein: CASIKQGRSNQPQHF
J gene: TRBJ2-3; clone size: few; V gene: TRBV7-9; D gene: NA; CDR3 DNA: TGTGCCAGCAGCTTTATCTCTGGAACCACAGATACGCAGTATTTT; CDR3 protein: CASSFISGTTDTQYF
J gene: TRBJ2-1; clone size: few; V gene: TRBV19; D gene: NA; CDR3 DNA: TGTGCCAGTAGTTCGGAGAGCCCCGGGGAGCAGTTCTTC; CDR3 protein: CASSSESPGEQFF
J gene: TRBJ2-7; clone size: NA; V gene: TRBV29-1; D gene: NA; CDR3 DNA: TGCAGCGTTGAATTCCATTACGAGCAGTACTTC; CDR3 protein: CSVEFHYEQYF
J gene: TRBJ2-1; clone size: few; V gene: TRBV27; D gene: NA; CDR3 DNA: TGTGCCAGCAGTTTATGGGGGGCGGTCCGTCACAATGAGCAGTTCTTC; CDR3 protein: CASSLWGAVRHNEQFF
J gene: TRBJ1-1; clone size: few; V gene: TRBV7-8; D gene: NA; CDR3 DNA: TGTGCCAGCAGCTTTGGGGGTCGAAGTGGGAACACTGAAGCTTTCTTT; CDR3 protein: CASSFGGRSGNTEAFF
J gene: TRBJ2-7; clone size: NA; V gene: TRBV6-6; D gene: NA; CDR3 DNA: TGTGCCAGCAGTTACTCGCGCTCCTCTGGCTACGAGCAGTACTTC; CDR3 protein: CASSYSRSSGYEQYF
J gene: TRBJ2-1; clone size: few; V gene: TRBV5-4; D gene: TRBD2; CDR3 DNA: TGTGCCAGCAGCTCCTCCCTAGCGGTGAGAAACAATGAGCAGTTCTTC; CDR3 protein: CASSSSLAVRNNEQFF